Shown below are 15 T cell receptor beta chains from a single sample sequenced in a study of shared clonotypes between healthy human individuals. Measured with immunoSEQ multiplex PCR; TCRdb has only the in-frame clones, and not every one. The sample includes about 110,000 clones, more than 65% of them seen just once. What was sequenced was memory CD8+ T cells sorted from blood. Subset specified: CD45RO+ cells pooled with CCR7-negative TemRA cells. The receptors come from a woman aged 30 to 39 in good health.

This clone was seen a single time. The chain has TRBV7-2 and TRBJ1-3, with TRBD1 matching 9 bases. The CDR3 sequence is 16 residues long. Looked up from germline, CDR1 is SGHTA and CDR2 is FQGNSA. V dropped 2 bases and J dropped 3; count of bases not matched to a gene: 5. The DNA of the CDR3 is TGTGCCAGCAGCTTATCTGACAGGGGGTTTGGAAACACCATATATTTT. This translates into CASSLSDRGFGNTIYF.

The V call is TRBV19, the J call TRBJ2-2; TRBD2 aligns across 11 bases. The CDR3 is 16 amino acids. Trimming cost V 5 bases and J 2 bases; bases outside gene matches: 4. Germline V CDR1 and CDR2: LNHDA, SQIVND (reference sequence). This chain's CDR3 is CASSAGTSGNTGELFF. The CDR3 coding sequence is TGTGCCAGTAGTGCCGGGACTAGCGGTAACACCGGGGAGCTGTTTTTT. Together with reference TRBV19 and TRBJ2-2, the CDR3 gives the full variable domain: DGGITQSPKYLFRKEGQNVTLSCEQNLNHDAMYWYRQDPGQGLRLIYYSQIVNDFQKGDIAEGYSVSREKKESFPLTVTSAQKNPTAFYLCASSAGTSGNTGELFFGEGSRLTVL.

The V call is TRBV5-1, the J call TRBJ2-1; 7 positions agree with TRBD1. Germline V gene sequence: CDR1 SGHRS, CDR2 YFSETQ. V shed 5 bases, J shed 0 bases, and the junction held 5 bases outside the gene matches. CDR3 length equals 15 residues. The CDR3, as DNA: TGCGCCAGCAGTCTGACAGGGAGCTCCTACAATGAGCAGTTCTTC. This codes for CASSLTGSSYNEQFF.

V is TRBV2 and J is TRBJ1-3; no firm D call. This CDR3 contains 13 residues. V lost 4 bases and J lost 4, with 8 bases in between. Germline V gene sequence: CDR1 SNHLY, CDR2 FYNNEI. As DNA, the CDR3 is TGTGCCAGCAGTGGGACCGACGGAAACACCATATATTTT. It is translated as CASSGTDGNTIYF.

J is TRBJ2-1 and V is TRBV29-1; 8 bases are a match to TRBD1. The V and J ends lost 6 bases and 7 bases, in that order; junction bases with no gene match: 11. The CDR3 runs to 14 residues. CDR1 and CDR2 (germline): SQVTM, ANQGSEA. DNA of the CDR3: TGCAGCGTCCACGGACAGGGAGGTAGGAATGAGCAGTTCTTC. It specifies CSVHGQGGRNEQFF.

The chain uses TRBV15 and TRBJ2-4, with D hard to call. The germline CDR1 and CDR2 sequences are LNHNV and YYDKDF (reference sequence). V lost 0 bases, J lost 0 bases, and 12 bases lay in between. The CDR3 extends over 17 amino acids. CDR3 nucleotide sequence: TGTGCCACCAGCAGAGAAAGAATTGGGGTAGCCAAAAACATTCAGTACTTC. Its protein product is CATSRERIGVAKNIQYF. Combining the CDR3 with reference TRBV15 and TRBJ2-4 gives the whole variable domain DAMVIQNPRYQVTQFGKPVTLSCSQTLNHNVMYWYQQKSSQAPKLLFHYYDKDFNNEADTPDNFQSRRPNTSFCFLDIRSPGLGDTAMYLCATSRERIGVAKNIQYFGAGTRLSVL.

The rearrangement uses TRBV30 and TRBJ2-5; 11 bases agree with TRBD2. The CDR3 totals 15 residues. Germline assignment: CDR1 GTSNPN and CDR2 SVGIG (reference sequence). Trimming removed 3 bases from V and 4 bases from J; junction bases left unmatched: 7. The chain's CDR3 is CAWSVGLAGAETQYF. CDR3 sequence (DNA): TGTGCCTGGAGCGTTGGACTAGCGGGTGCAGAGACCCAGTACTTC.

The chain joins TRBV15 to TRBJ2-1; 10 bases agree with TRBD2. V shed 3 bases and J 6 bases; nucleotides not matched to a gene: 14. In germline, CDR1 is LNHNV, CDR2 YYDKDF (reference sequence). CDR3 length equals 18 residues. CDR3 nucleotide sequence: TGTGCCACCAGCAGCCCCCCTCTAGCGGGGGCAGGGAGCAATGAGCAGTTCTTC. This encodes CATSSPPLAGAGSNEQFF.

The chain links TRBV25-1 to TRBJ2-3; 12 bases agree with TRBD2. Germline assignment: CDR1 MGHDK and CDR2 SYGVNS. The CDR3 loop spans 16 amino acids. J lost 4 bases, V lost 2 bases, and 4 bases had no gene match. CDR3 nucleotides: TGTGCCAGCAGTGAACGGGGGACTAGCGGGTCAGATACGCAGTATTTT. Translation: CASSERGTSGSDTQYF.

This clone has ten or more counts. Other DNA sequences from this sample encode an identical CDR3 as well. This chain connects TRBV6-1 to TRBJ2-6, with D maybe TRBD1 (5 bases). Germline CDR1 MNHNS, CDR2 SASEGT. Trimming took off 4 bases at V and 0 bases at J, with 7 bases between the two ends. The CDR3 loop spans 15 amino acids. CDR3 protein: CASSVGVSGANVLTF. DNA for the CDR3: TGTGCCAGCAGTGTAGGGGTCTCTGGGGCCAACGTCCTGACTTTC.

The chain recombines TRBV18 with TRBJ2-7; the D is unclear. In germline, CDR1 is KGHSH, CDR2 LQKENI. The CDR3 length is 18 residues. V was shortened by 2 bases and J by 1 base, with 21 bases between the two germline ends. The CDR3 DNA follows: TGTGCCAGCTCACCAGTAGCTTTTCGTCGGGCCGCGTCCTACGAGCAGTACTTC. Its translation: CASSPVAFRRAASYEQYF.

The chain combines TRBV28 with TRBJ2-3; 12 bases agree with TRBD2. The germline V gene has CDR1 MDHEN and CDR2 SYDVKM. The V and J ends lost 1 base and 0 bases, in that order; junction bases with no gene match: 2. The CDR3 contains 17 residues. CDR3 nucleotides: TGTGCCAGCAGTTTATTGGGACTAGCGGGCAGCACAGATACGCAGTATTTT. Its protein product is CASSLLGLAGSTDTQYF.

The J gene is TRBJ1-1, the V gene TRBV7-6; 7 bases are shared with TRBD1. V lost 2 bases, J lost 1 base, and 10 bases stayed unmatched. Germline assignment: CDR1 SGHVS and CDR2 FNYEAQ. CDR3 length equals 17 residues. Here the CDR3 DNA reads TGTGCCAGCAGCTTATACAGCCCCGGGACAGCGAACACTGAAGCTTTCTTT. It yields the protein CASSLYSPGTANTEAFF.

The chain combines TRBV19 with TRBJ2-7, with TRBD2 matching 10 bases. The length of the CDR3 is 15 residues. Germline CDR1 reads LNHDA; CDR2 reads SQIVND (reference sequence). With 3 bases clipped from V and 5 bases from J, the junction kept 7 bases outside the gene matches. CDR3 loop: CASSIWASGSDEQYF. CDR3 bases: TGTGCCAGTAGTATTTGGGCTAGCGGGAGCGACGAGCAGTACTTC.

J is TRBJ2-7 and V is TRBV14; no firm D call. The length of the CDR3 is 12 residues. V gave up 6 bases and J gave up 8 bases, with 14 bases separating them. The germline CDR1 and CDR2 sequences are SGHDN and FVKESK. The chain's CDR3 is CASRSSGWKQYF. In nucleotides, the CDR3 is TGTGCCAGCAGATCATCCGGGTGGAAGCAGTACTTC.